The 20 T cell receptor beta chains below were found in one sample sequenced in a study of identical twins. Via MiXCR, TCRdb re-called the 5' RACE reads, giving one row per CDR3 protein. The profile covers fewer than 450,000 distinct CDR3 sequences, with 9% appearing a single time and under 10% taken by the ten largest. The sequencing sample was made of naive T cells sorted from blood. These receptor sequences come from a woman aged 45-65 years in good health.

In its sample, this clonotype was seen many times. The J gene is TRBJ1-1, the V gene TRBV14; a possible D gene is TRBD1 (6 bases). Trimming removed 4 bases from V and 5 bases from J, with 14 bases in between. This CDR3 is built from 14 residues. Germline V CDR1 and CDR2: SGHDN, FVKESK. DNA for the CDR3: TGTGCCAGCAGCCGGAACCTAGGGGGGACTGAAGCTTTCTTT. Its protein is CASSRNLGGTEAFF. The full variable domain, rest sourced from reference TRBV14 and TRBJ1-1, is EAGVTQFPSHSVIEKGQTVTLRCDPISGHDNLYWYRRVMGKEIKFLLHFVKESKQDESGMPNNRFLAERTGGTYSTLKVQPAELEDSGVYFCASSRNLGGTEAFFGQGTRLTVV.

This clonotype was counted at least ten times. The V and J genes are TRBV12-3 or TRBV12-4 and TRBJ1-1; D gene unclear. This CDR3 is 16 amino acids long. Trimming left V 5 bases short and J 2 bases short, with 18 bases between. CDR3 loop: CASSATLASHNTEAFF. The CDR3, as DNA: TGTGCCAGCAGTGCCACCCTCGCCAGTCATAACACTGAAGCTTTCTTT.

The CDR3 loop is CASSPGGRTSGRDTQYF. The CDR3 coding sequence is TGTGCCAGCAGTCCCGGAGGGAGGACTAGCGGACGGGATACGCAGTATTTT. The chain links TRBV11-3 to TRBJ2-3, with 10 positions matching TRBD2. The germline V gene encodes CDR1 SGHNT and CDR2 YENEEA. Trimming cost V 6 bases and J 6 bases; bases outside gene matches: 15. The CDR3 contains 17 residues.

Only a few counts were recorded for this clonotype. This chain uses TRBV12-3 or TRBV12-4 with TRBJ2-5; the D gene is possibly TRBD1 (5 bases). This CDR3 contains 13 residues. V was shortened by 6 bases and J by 9 bases, with 17 bases between the two germline ends. CDR3 in amino acids: CASSTLPKGPQYF. The DNA for the CDR3 is TGTGCCAGCAGCACCCTACCTAAGGGGCCCCAGTACTTC.

The chain has TRBV12-3 or TRBV12-4 and TRBJ1-5; TRBD1 might be the D (5 bases). There are 16 residues in the CDR3. Trimming pared 4 bases from V and 7 bases from J, leaving 20 bases between. For the CDR3, the DNA is TGTGCCAGCAGTTCCCGGGACTCTGGGGGGAGCCAGCCCCAGCATTTT. This sequence encodes CASSSRDSGGSQPQHF.

This clonotype has a handful of counts. The CDR3 sequence: CASSPDSPPYNEQFF. CDR3 bases: TGTGCCAGCAGTCCAGACAGCCCCCCATACAATGAGCAGTTCTTC. This sequence joins TRBV12-3 or TRBV12-4 and TRBJ2-1, with a weak D call TRBD1 (5 bases). The CDR3 runs 15 residues. V was clipped by 5 bases and J by 4 bases, with 15 bases between them.

The chain carries TRBV7-6 and TRBJ2-2; no clear D gene. The CDR3 consists of 13 residues. Deletions cut 2 bases from V and 7 bases from J, with 8 bases between. The germline V gene encodes CDR1 SGHVS and CDR2 FNYEAQ. This chain's CDR3 is CASSLRAGGELFF. Here the CDR3 DNA reads TGTGCCAGCAGCTTACGAGCAGGCGGGGAGCTGTTTTTT.

This clonotype was recorded at least ten times. The rearrangement uses TRBV9 and TRBJ1-6; no clear D gene. CDR1 is SGDLS, CDR2 YYNGEE, per germline. Trimming took off 4 bases at V and 8 bases at J, with 16 bases between the two ends. The CDR3 covers 15 residues. The CDR3 nucleotides are TGTGCCAGCAGCCTCACCGGACGCGGGGATTCACCCCTCCACTTT. It specifies CASSLTGRGDSPLHF.

This clonotype was observed a few times. The V gene is TRBV12-3 or TRBV12-4, the J gene TRBJ2-2; the D gene is possibly TRBD1 (6 bases). V gave up 3 bases and J gave up 9 bases, with 20 bases separating them. CDR3 length equals 16 residues. The CDR3 is CASSFWGHHGIRELFF. The DNA for the CDR3 is TGTGCCAGCAGTTTCTGGGGACACCATGGGATCAGGGAGCTGTTTTTT.

This clonotype appeared a few times. The chain combines TRBV24-1 with TRBJ2-1; D gene unclear. There are 12 residues in the CDR3. V was cut by 1 base and J by 5 bases, with 2 bases left in between. Germline CDR1 reads KGHDR; CDR2 reads SFDVKD. CDR3 DNA sequence: TGTGCCACCAGTGATTTTAACAATGAGCAGTTCTTC. Its translation is CATSDFNNEQFF.

This clonotype was observed a few times. The rearrangement joins TRBV6-2 or TRBV6-3 to TRBJ2-3; 8 bases are a match to TRBD2. The V segment lost 5 bases and the J segment 6 bases; nucleotides outside the gene matches: 10. The CDR3 loop spans 15 amino acids. The germline CDR1 and CDR2 sequences are MNHEY and SVGEGT. This CDR3 reads CASSRARSGSDTQYF. As DNA, the CDR3 is TGTGCCAGCAGTCGCGCCAGGAGCGGGAGTGATACGCAGTATTTT.

The J gene is TRBJ2-3, the V gene TRBV14; D is ambiguous. CDR1 SGHDN and CDR2 FVKESK come from the germline V gene. CDR3 length: 15 amino acids. With 1 base removed from V and 5 bases from J, the gap between germline ends came to 13 bases. As DNA, the CDR3 is TGTGCCAGCAGCCAAGGATACTCCTACATAGATACGCAGTATTTT. This encodes CASSQGYSYIDTQYF.

This clonotype was seen a few times. The genes are TRBV24-1 and TRBJ2-2, with D unresolved. Germline V gene lookup returns CDR1 KGHDR and CDR2 SFDVKD. The CDR3 is 14 residues long. V shed 6 bases and J shed 4 bases, with 11 bases lying between them. In nucleotides, the CDR3 is TGTGCCACCAGTCTCGCAGGATCCACCGGGGAGCTGTTTTTT. This translates into CATSLAGSTGELFF.

The table lists this clonotype with a few counts. V usage is TRBV18 and J usage is TRBJ2-1; 8 bases line up with TRBD2. This CDR3 region has 16 residues. V lost 3 bases and J lost 8; bases outside the gene matches: 12. The V gene's germline CDR1 is KGHSH and CDR2 LQKENI. For the CDR3, the DNA is TGTGCCAGCTCACCCCTGAGAGCGGGAGTCGGTCATGAGCAGTTCTTC. It encodes CASSPLRAGVGHEQFF. The full variable domain, in which reference TRBV18 and TRBJ2-1 provide the parts outside the CDR3, is NAGVMQNPRHLVRRRGQEARLRCSPMKGHSHVYWYRQLPEEGLKFMVYLQKENIIDESGMPKERFSAEFPKEGPSILRIQQVVRGDSAAYFCASSPLRAGVGHEQFFGPGTRLTVL.

This clonotype was detected only a few times. The J gene is TRBJ1-5, the V gene TRBV10-3; D unclear. Trimming pared 10 bases from V and 0 bases from J, leaving 10 bases between. The CDR3 is made up of 13 amino acids. Germline lookup yields CDR1 ENHRY and CDR2 SYGVKD. The CDR3 reads CATSLFSNQPQHF. The CDR3 DNA reads TGTGCCACCTCCCTGTTTAGCAATCAGCCCCAGCATTTT.

This clonotype was seen only a few times. The chain uses TRBV12-3 or TRBV12-4 and TRBJ2-1; 8 bases match TRBD2. Trimming at V came to 4 bases and at J to 4 bases, leaving 3 bases not matched to a gene. This CDR3 region has 14 residues. The CDR3 DNA reads as TGTGCCAGCAGTTCTAGCGGGCAATACAATGAGCAGTTCTTC. This gives the protein CASSSSGQYNEQFF.

This clonotype was seen ten or more times. This chain uses TRBV5-1 with TRBJ2-1; D gene unclear. V was shortened by 3 bases and J by 1 base, with 14 bases between the two germline ends. Germline CDR1 reads SGHRS; CDR2 reads YFSETQ. The length of the CDR3 is 16 residues. CDR3 amino acids: CASSSPGRRSYNEQFF. As DNA, the CDR3 is TGCGCCAGCAGCTCCCCCGGGCGCAGGTCCTACAATGAGCAGTTCTTC.

CDR3 sequence (DNA): TGTGCCAGCAGTTCGGACAGGGGCTACAATGAGCAGTTCTTC. Protein product: CASSSDRGYNEQFF. The chain couples TRBV27 to TRBJ2-1; 9 bases map to TRBD1. V shed 4 bases, J shed 3 bases, and the junction held 1 base outside the gene matches. Germline lookup yields CDR1 MNHEY and CDR2 SMNVEV (reference sequence). CDR3 length: 14 residues.

This clonotype was recorded many times. The chain joins TRBV29-1 to TRBJ1-2; D possibly corresponds to TRBD1 (5 bases). V lost 4 bases to trimming and J lost 8 bases, with 17 bases between them. In germline, CDR1 is SQVTM, CDR2 ANQGSEA. The CDR3 is made up of 13 amino acids. CDR3 region: CSVAPRQGGGYTF. The CDR3, as DNA: TGCAGCGTTGCTCCCCGGCAGGGAGGGGGCTACACCTTC.

This clonotype has just a few counts. J is TRBJ2-1 and V is TRBV11-2; the D call may be TRBD1 or TRBD2 (5 bases each). This CDR3 has 16 residues. Germline V CDR1 and CDR2: SGHAT, FQNNGV. V was shortened by 5 bases and J by 3 bases, with 17 bases between the two germline ends. CDR3 coding DNA: TGTGCCAGCAGCCGAGGGGCCGCCATCTTCTACAATGAGCAGTTCTTC. Encoded protein: CASSRGAAIFYNEQFF.